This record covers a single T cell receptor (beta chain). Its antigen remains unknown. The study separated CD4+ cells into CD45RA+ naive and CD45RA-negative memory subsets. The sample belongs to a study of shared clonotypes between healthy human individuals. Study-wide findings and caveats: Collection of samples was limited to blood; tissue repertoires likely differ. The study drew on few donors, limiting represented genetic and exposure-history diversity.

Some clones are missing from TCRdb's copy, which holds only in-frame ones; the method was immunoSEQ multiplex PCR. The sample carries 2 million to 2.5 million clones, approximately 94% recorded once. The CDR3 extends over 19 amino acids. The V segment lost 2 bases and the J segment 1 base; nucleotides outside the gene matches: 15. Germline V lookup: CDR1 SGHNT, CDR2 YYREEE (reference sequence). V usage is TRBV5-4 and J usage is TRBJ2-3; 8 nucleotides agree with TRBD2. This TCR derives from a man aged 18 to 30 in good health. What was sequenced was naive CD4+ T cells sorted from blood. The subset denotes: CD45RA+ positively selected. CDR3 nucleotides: TGTGCCAGCAGCTTCTCGGGAGGGGGAATGGAAAGTGGCACAGATACGCAGTATTTT. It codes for CASSFSGGGMESGTDTQYF.